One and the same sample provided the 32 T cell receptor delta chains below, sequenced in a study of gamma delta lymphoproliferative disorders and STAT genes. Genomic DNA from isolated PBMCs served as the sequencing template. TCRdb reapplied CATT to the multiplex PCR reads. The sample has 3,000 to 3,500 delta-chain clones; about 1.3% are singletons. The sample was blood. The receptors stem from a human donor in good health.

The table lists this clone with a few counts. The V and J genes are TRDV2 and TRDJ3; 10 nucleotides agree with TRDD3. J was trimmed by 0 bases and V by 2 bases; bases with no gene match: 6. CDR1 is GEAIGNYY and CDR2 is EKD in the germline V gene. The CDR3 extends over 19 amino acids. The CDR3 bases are TGTGCCTGTGACAAACTGGGGGATGGTAGCTCCTGGGACACCCGACAGATGTTTTTC. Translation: CACDKLGDGSSWDTRQMFF.

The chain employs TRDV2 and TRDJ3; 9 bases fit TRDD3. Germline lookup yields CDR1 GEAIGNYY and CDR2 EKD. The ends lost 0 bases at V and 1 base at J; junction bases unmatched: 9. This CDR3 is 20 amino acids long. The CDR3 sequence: CACDTAEHTGGSWDTRQMFF. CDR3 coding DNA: TGTGCCTGTGACACCGCCGAACATACTGGGGGATCCTGGGACACCCGACAGATGTTTTTC.

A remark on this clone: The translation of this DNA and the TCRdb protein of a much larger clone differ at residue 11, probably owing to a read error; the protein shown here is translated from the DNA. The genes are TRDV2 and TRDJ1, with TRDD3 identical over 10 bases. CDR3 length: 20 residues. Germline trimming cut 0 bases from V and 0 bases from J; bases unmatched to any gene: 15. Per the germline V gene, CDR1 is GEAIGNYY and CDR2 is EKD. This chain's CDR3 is CACDTVRLGDIWGYTDKLIF. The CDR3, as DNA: TGTGCCTGTGACACCGTACGGCTGGGGGATATTTGGGGGTACACCGATAAACTCATCTTT.

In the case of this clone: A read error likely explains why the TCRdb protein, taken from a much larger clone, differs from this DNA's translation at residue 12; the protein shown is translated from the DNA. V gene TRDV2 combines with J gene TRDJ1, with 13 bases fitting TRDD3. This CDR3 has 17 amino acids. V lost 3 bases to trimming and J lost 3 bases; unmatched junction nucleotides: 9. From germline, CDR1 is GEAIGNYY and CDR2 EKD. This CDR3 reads CACDLLGDTSYSDKLIF. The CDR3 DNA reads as TGTGCCTGTGACCTACTGGGGGATACGTCGTACTCCGATAAACTCATCTTT.

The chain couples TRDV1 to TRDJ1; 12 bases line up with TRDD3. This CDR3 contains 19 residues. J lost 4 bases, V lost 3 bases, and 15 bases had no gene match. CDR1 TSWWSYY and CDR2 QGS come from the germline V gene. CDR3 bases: TGTGCTCTTGGGGATACCATTCCTGGACTGGGGGATACTTGCGATAAACTCATCTTT. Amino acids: CALGDTIPGLGDTCDKLIF.

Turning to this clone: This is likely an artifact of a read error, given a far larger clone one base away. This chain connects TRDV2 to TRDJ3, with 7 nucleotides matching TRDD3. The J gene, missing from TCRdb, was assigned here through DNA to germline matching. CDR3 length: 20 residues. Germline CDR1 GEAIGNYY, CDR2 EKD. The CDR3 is CACDTAGGDTSSWDTRQMFF. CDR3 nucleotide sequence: TGTGCCTGTGACACCGCTGGGGGGGACACCAGCTCCTGGGACACCAGACAGATGTTTTTC.

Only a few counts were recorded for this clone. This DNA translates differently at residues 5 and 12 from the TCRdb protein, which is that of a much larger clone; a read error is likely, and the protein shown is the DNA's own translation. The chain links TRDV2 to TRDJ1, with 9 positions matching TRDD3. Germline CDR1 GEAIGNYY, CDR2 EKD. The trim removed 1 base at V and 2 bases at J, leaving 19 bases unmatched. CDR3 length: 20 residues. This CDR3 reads CACDTLPLSGGCGETDKLIF. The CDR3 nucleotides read TGTGCCTGTGACACGCTGCCACTTTCTGGGGGATGCGGCGAGACCGATAAACTCATCTTT.

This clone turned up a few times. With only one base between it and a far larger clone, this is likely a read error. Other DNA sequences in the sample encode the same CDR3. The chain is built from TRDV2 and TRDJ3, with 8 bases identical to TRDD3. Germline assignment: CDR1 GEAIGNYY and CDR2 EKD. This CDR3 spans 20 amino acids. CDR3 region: CACDKVLGVASSWDTRQMFF. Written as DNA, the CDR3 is TGTGCCTGCGACAAAGTACTGGGGGTTGCCTCCTCCTGGGACACCCGACAGATGTTTTTC.

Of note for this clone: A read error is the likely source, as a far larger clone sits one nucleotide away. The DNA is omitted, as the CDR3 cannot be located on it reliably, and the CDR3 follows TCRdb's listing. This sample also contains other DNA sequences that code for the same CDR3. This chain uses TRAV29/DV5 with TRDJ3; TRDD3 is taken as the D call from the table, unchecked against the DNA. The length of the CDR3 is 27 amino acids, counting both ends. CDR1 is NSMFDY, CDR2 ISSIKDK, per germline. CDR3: CSVLLCSYCFLLVLGDTRSWDTRQMFF.

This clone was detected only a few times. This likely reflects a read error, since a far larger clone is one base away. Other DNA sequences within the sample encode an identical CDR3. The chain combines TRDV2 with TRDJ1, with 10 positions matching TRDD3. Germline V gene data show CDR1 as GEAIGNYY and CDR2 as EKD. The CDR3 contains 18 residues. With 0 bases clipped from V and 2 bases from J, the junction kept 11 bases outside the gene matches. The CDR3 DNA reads TGTGCCTGTGACACCGTAGGCGGGGGATACGTGGATACCGATAAACTCATCTTT. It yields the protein CACDTVGGGYVDTDKLIF.

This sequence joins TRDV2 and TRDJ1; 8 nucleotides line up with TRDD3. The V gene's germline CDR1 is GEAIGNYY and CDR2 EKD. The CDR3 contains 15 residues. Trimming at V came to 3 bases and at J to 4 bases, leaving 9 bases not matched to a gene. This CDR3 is CACDPVLGAYDKLIF. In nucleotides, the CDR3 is TGTGCCTGTGACCCTGTACTGGGGGCCTACGATAAACTCATCTTT.

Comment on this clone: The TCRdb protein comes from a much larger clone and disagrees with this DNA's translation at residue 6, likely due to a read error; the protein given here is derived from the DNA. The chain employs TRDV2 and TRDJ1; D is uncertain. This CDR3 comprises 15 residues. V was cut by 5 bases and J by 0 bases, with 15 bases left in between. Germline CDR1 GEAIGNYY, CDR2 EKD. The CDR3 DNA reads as TGTGCCTGTGCGTGGAGGATTCTTTACACCGATAAACTCATCTTT. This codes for CACAWRILYTDKLIF.

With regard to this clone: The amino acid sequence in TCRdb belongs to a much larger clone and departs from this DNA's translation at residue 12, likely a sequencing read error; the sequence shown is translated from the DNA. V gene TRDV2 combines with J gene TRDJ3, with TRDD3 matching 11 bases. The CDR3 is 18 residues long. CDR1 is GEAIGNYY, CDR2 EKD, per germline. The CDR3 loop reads CACDVLGDSSWGTRQMFF. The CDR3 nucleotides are TGTGCCTGTGACGTACTGGGGGATAGCTCCTGGGGCACCCGACAGATGTTTTTC.

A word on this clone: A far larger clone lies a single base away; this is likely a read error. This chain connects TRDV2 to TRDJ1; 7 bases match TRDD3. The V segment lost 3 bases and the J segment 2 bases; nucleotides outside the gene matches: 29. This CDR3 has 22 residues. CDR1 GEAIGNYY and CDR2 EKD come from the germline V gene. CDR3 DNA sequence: TGTGCCTGTGACCCCGTGACTGGGGAATACGCGGGACGTTTCAAATCGACCGATAAACTCATCTTT. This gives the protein CACDPVTGEYAGRFKSTDKLIF.

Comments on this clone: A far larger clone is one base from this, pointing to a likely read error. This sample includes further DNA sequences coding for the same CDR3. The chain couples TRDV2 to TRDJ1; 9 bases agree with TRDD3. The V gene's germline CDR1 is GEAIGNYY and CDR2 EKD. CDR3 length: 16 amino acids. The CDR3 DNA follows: TGTGCCTGCGACACCGTCACTGGGGGACCCACCGATAAACTCATCTTT. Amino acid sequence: CACDTVTGGPTDKLIF.

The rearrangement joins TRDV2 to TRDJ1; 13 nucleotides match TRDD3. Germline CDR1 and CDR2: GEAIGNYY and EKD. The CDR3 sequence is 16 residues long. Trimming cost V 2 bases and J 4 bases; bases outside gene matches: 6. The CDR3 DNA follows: TGTGCCTGTGACATACTGGGGGATACGCGCCGCGATAAACTCATCTTT. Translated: CACDILGDTRRDKLIF.

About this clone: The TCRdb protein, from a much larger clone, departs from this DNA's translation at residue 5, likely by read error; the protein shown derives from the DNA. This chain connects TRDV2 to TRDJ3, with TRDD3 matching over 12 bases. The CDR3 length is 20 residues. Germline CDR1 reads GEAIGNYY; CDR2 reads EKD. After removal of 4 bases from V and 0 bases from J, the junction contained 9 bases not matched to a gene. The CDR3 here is CACDVNWGILGSWDTRQMFF. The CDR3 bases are TGTGCCTGTGATGTCAACTGGGGGATACTGGGCTCCTGGGACACCCGACAGATGTTTTTC.

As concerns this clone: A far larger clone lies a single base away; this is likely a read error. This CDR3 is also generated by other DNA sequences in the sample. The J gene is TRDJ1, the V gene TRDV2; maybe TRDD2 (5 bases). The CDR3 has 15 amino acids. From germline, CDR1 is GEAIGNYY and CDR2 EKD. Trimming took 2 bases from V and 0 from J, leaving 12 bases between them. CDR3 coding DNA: TGTGCCTGTGACATCCTAGGGACGAACACCGATAAACTCATCTTT. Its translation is CACDILGTNTDKLIF.

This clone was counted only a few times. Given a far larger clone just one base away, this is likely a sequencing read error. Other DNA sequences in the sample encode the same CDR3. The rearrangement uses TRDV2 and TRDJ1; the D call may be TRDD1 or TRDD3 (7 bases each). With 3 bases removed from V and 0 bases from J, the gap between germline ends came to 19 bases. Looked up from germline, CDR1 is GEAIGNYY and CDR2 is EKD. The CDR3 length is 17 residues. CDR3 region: CACDEIGGSLYTDKLIF. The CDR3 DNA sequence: TGTGCCTGTGACGAAATAGGGGGATCCCTGTACACCGATAAACTCATCTTT.

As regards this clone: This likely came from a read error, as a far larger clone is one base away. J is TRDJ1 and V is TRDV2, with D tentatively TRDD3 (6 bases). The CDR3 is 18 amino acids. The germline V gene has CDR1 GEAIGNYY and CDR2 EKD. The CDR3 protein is CARDTVVGRILHTDKLIF. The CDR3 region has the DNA TGTGCCCGTGACACCGTAGTCGGTCGGATACTACACACCGATAAACTCATCTTT.

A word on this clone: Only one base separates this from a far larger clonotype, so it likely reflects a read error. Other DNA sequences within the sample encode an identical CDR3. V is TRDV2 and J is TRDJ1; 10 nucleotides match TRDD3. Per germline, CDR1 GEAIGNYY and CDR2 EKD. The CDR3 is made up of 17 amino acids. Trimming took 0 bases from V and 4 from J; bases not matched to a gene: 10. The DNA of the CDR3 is TGTGCCTGTGACACCGAATTCGCCGGGGGATACGGCGATAAACTCATCTTT. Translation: CACDTEFAGGYGDKLIF.

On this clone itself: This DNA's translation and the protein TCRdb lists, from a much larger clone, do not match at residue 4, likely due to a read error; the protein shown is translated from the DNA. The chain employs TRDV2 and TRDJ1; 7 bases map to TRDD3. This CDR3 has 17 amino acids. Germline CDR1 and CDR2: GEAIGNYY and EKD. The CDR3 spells CACGTVGDKSDTDKLIF. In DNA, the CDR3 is TGTGCCTGTGGCACCGTTGGGGATAAGTCAGACACCGATAAACTCATCTTT.

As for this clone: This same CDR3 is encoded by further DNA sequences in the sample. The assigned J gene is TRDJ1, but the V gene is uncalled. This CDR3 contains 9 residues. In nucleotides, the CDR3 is TGTGCCTGCAAACTGAAACTCATCTTT. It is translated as CACKLKLIF.

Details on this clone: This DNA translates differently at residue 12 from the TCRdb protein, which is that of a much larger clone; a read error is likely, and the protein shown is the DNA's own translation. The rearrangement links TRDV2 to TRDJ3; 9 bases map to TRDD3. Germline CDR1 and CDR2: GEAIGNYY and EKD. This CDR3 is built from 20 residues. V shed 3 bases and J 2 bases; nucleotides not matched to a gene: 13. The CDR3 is CACDPVLGEAYPWDTRQMFF. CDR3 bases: TGTGCCTGTGACCCTGTACTGGGGGAAGCCTACCCCTGGGACACCCGACAGATGTTTTTC.

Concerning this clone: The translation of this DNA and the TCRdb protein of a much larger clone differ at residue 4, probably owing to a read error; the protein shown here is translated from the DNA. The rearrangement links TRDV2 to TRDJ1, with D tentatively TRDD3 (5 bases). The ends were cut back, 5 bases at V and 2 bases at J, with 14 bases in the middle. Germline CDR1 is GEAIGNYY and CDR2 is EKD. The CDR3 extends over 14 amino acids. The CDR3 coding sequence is TGTGCCTGTGTCGCAATTATGGGGACCGATAAACTCATCTTT. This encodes CACVAIMGTDKLIF.

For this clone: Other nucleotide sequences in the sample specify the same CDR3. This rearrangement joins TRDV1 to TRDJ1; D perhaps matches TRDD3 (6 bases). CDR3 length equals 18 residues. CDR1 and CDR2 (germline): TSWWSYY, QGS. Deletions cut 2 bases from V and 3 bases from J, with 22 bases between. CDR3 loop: CALGEAPLGDTHSDKLIF. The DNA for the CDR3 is TGTGCTCTTGGGGAAGCCCCACTGGGAGATACGCATTCCGATAAACTCATCTTT.

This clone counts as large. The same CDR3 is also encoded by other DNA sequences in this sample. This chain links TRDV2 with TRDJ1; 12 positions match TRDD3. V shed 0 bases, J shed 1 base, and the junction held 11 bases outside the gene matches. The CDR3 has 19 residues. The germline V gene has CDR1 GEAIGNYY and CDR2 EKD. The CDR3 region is CACDTVGPGGYGGTDKLIF. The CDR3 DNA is TGTGCCTGTGACACCGTGGGACCTGGGGGATACGGGGGCACCGATAAACTCATCTTT.

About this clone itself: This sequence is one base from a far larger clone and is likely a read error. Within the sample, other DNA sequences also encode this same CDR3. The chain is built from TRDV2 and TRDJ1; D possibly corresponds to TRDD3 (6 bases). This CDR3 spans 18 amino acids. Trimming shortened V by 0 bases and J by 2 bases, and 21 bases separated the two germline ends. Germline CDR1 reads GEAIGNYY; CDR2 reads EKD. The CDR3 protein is CACDTVVGRILHTDKLIF. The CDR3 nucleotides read TGTGCCTGTGACACCGTAGTCGGTCGGATACTACATACCGATAAACTCATCTTT.

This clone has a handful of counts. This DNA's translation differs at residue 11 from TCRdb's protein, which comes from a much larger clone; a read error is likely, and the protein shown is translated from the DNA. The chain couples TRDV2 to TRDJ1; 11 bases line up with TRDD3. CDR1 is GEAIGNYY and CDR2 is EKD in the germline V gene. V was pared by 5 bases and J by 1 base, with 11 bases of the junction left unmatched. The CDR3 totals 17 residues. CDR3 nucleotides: TGTGCCTGTGGAGAACTGGGGGATATAGGGCGCACCGATAAACTCATCTTT. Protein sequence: CACGELGDIGRTDKLIF.

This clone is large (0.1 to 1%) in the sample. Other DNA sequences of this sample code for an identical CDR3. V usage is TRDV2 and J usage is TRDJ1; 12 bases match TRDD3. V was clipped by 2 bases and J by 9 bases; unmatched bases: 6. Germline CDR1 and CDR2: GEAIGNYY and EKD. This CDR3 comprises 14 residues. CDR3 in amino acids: CACDSVLGDTQLIF. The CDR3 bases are TGTGCCTGTGACAGTGTACTGGGGGATACCCAACTCATCTTT.

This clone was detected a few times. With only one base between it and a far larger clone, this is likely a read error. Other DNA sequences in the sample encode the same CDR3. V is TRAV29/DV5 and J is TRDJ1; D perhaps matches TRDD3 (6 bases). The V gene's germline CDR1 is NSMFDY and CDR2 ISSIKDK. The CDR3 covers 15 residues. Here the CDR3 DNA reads TGTGCAGCAAGCATTCTGGGGTCCCACACCGATAAACTTATCTTT. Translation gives CAASILGSHTDKLIF.

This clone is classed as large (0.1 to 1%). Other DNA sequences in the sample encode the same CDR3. The DNA of the CDR3 is TGTGCCTGTGACCCCTTGGGGGAGGCCGATAAACTCATCTTT. This encodes CACDPLGEADKLIF. V gene TRDV2 combines with J gene TRDJ1, with 7 bases matching TRDD3. This CDR3 comprises 14 residues. The germline V gene has CDR1 GEAIGNYY and CDR2 EKD. V shed 3 bases and J 3 bases; nucleotides not matched to a gene: 6.